This T cell receptor (beta chain) was captured in a study of T cell responses to AZD1222 COVID-19 vaccine. The study, taken as a whole, reports: Spike-specific TCR breadth and depth both grew after two AZD1222 doses. Baseline seropositivity characterized only six AZD1222 recipients.

As regards this clone: What it binds is unknown.

This table comes from immunoSEQ multiplex PCR, and its TCRdb copy is limited to in-frame clones, with some not included. In the table there are 70,000 to 85,000 clones, about 83% of which are singletons. The V gene's germline CDR1 is GTSNPN and CDR2 SVGIG (reference sequence). V was clipped by 0 bases and J by 4 bases, with 16 bases between them. There are 16 residues in the CDR3. The sample here was peripheral blood, taken 28 days after the second AZD1222 dose. The receptor's source is an adult who received the AZD1222 COVID-19 vaccine. This chain connects TRBV30 to TRBJ1-3; D gene unclear. CDR3 sequence: CAWSVLSRLTGNTIYF. CDR3 in DNA: TGTGCCTGGAGTGTACTTAGTCGGCTAACAGGAAACACCATATATTTT.